What follows is one TCR beta chain and its context. The antigen remains undetermined. This sample was included in a study of T cell repertoires in cytomegalovirus infection. Looking at the study overall: A matching HLA type, together with CMV infection, was signaled by public TCR beta signatures. Study-level findings and limits: Ex vivo responses were dominated by HLA-C-restricted CMV-specific TCR beta clonotypes. Adding up the frequency of public TCR beta families identified people who carried CMV plus the relevant HLA.

A single record per CDR3 protein comes from TCRdb applying MiXCR to the reads. The sample carries 170,000 or so distinct CDR3 sequences, approximately 18% recorded once. The CDR3 length is 14 residues. CDR1 is SSHAT, CDR2 FNYEAQ, per germline (reference sequence). The specimen was CD8+ T cells from PBMCs. This sequence originates from a human donor in good health (CMV status not recorded). Some clones in this sample may be carry-over from other donors' samples. The chain carries TRBV7-7 and TRBJ2-4; D is possibly TRBD1 or TRBD2 (6 bases each). This CDR3 reads CASRLGGSKNIQYF. DNA of the CDR3: TGTGCTAGCCGGCTAGGGGGGTCCAAAAACATTCAGTACTTC.